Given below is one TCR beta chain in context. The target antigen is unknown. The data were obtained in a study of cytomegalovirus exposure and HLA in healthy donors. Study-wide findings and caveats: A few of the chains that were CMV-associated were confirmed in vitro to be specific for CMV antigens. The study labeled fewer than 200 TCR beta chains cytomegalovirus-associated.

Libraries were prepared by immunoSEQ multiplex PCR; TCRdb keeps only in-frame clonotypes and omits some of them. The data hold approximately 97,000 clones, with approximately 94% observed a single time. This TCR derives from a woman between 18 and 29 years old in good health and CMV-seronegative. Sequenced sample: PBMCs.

The CDR3 reads CASSLFMLDRGPDQPQHF. The CDR3 DNA reads as TGTGCCAGCAGTTTATTTATGTTGGACAGGGGCCCCGATCAGCCCCAGCATTTT. This chain connects TRBV28 to TRBJ1-5; 9 bases agree with TRBD1. V lost 1 base and J lost 5; bases outside the gene matches: 12. Germline CDR1 reads MDHEN; CDR2 reads SYDVKM. The length of the CDR3 is 18 residues.